The present T cell receptor (beta chain) was sequenced within a study of blood T cell repertoires in COVID-19. Looking at the study overall: The origin of the acute and convalescent COVID-19 samples was the United States, Italy and Spain.

Original analysis: By means of reference gene primer amplification, nucleated cell counts were estimated. Repertoires were generated with immunoSEQ multiplex PCR, while TCRdb's copy carries only in-frame clones and drops some. The V and J calls and clone size were taken over from that table, and D and trimming were inferred from the DNA. Of 390,000 or so clones in the sample, 75% to 90% were seen once. The CDR3 is 17 residues long. V lost 0 bases and J lost 8; bases outside the gene matches: 11. From germline, CDR1 is SGHRS and CDR2 YFSETQ. This clone has more than one count but fewer than ten. The study drew participants aged about 18 to 89 years from 20 to 30 US areas. Cohorts were assigned according to the clinical history that participants reported.

The specimen was PBMCs or T cells enriched from blood (not recorded which). The gene calls are TRBV5-1 and TRBJ1-6; 7 nucleotides match TRBD1. This clonotype was obtained from a woman between 45 and 65 years old who had recovered from COVID-19. The CDR3 DNA follows: TGCGCCAGCAGCTTGGCCCAGGGGGGTTGGAGCGATTCACCCCTCCACTTT. It encodes CASSLAQGGWSDSPLHF.